These T cell receptor beta chains were read from a single sample in a study of technical replicates of blood from a few donors. TCRdb's copy holds only in-frame clones and misses some; the assay was immunoSEQ multiplex PCR. The sample yields over 50,000 clones, almost 95% seen once. Sequencing used PBMCs. These TCRs come from a human donor in good health. Some clones in this sample may be carry-over from other donors' samples. CDR3s include the opening cysteine and the closing phenylalanine or tryptophan. Each record gives: clone size, J gene, V gene, D gene, CDR3 DNA, CDR3 protein. A D gene is named only where the DNA matches it firmly. Expanded clones get a size class; other rows say once, few or many, or leave the size out.

clone size: .
J gene: TRBJ2-3
V gene: TRBV29-1
D gene: TRBD1
CDR3 DNA: TGCAGCGTTCCTCAGGGGGCAGATACGCAGTATTTT
CDR3 protein: CSVPQGADTQYF

clone size: .
J gene: TRBJ2-3
V gene: TRBV7-8
D gene: TRBD2
CDR3 DNA: TGTGCCCGTTCGGGGGGAATTACAGATACGCAGTATTTT
CDR3 protein: CARSGGITDTQYF

clone size: .
J gene: TRBJ2-2
V gene: TRBV6-6
D gene: .
CDR3 DNA: TGTGCCAGCAGTTACTCGGGACTTTACACCGGGGAGCTGTTTTTT
CDR3 protein: CASSYSGLYTGELFF

clone size: .
J gene: TRBJ2-4
V gene: TRBV18
D gene: TRBD1
CDR3 DNA: TGTGCCAGCTCACCTCAAACAGGGGGCGCGTGGAACATTCAGTACTTC
CDR3 protein: CASSPQTGGAWNIQYF

clone size: .
J gene: TRBJ1-2
V gene: TRBV27
D gene: .
CDR3 DNA: TGTGCCAGCAGTTTTAGAGGGAGGGAGGGAGGCTACACCTTC
CDR3 protein: CASSFRGREGGYTF

clone size: .
J gene: TRBJ2-7
V gene: TRBV7-2
D gene: .
CDR3 DNA: TGTGCCAGCAGCACCAGGGTTGGGTACGAGCAGTACTTC
CDR3 protein: CASSTRVGYEQYF

clone size: .
J gene: TRBJ2-1
V gene: TRBV15
D gene: .
CDR3 DNA: TGTGCCACCAGCAGAGACGCCCGCCCCCCGGAGTTCTTC
CDR3 protein: CATSRDARPPEFF

clone size: .
J gene: TRBJ2-3
V gene: TRBV5-1
D gene: .
CDR3 DNA: TGCGCCAGCAGCCAGGACGGGGGGCTTGGCACAGATACGCAGTATTTT
CDR3 protein: CASSQDGGLGTDTQYF

clone size: .
J gene: TRBJ1-2
V gene: TRBV5-1
D gene: .
CDR3 DNA: TGCGCCAGCAGCCTGGAGGACTACTATGGCTACACCTTC
CDR3 protein: CASSLEDYYGYTF

clone size: once
J gene: TRBJ2-1
V gene: TRBV19
D gene: TRBD2
CDR3 DNA: TGTGCCAGTAGTATGGTAACTAGCGGGAACGCAAGAAATGAGCAGTTCTTC
CDR3 protein: CASSMVTSGNARNEQFF

clone size: .
J gene: TRBJ1-1
V gene: TRBV4-1
D gene: .
CDR3 DNA: TGCGCCAGCAGCCGGACCCAAGGGGAGGCTCCCTTGAACACTGAAGCTTTCTTT
CDR3 protein: CASSRTQGEAPLNTEAFF

clone size: .
J gene: TRBJ2-1
V gene: TRBV19
D gene: TRBD2
CDR3 DNA: TGTGCCAGTATGGTTGTAGCGGGAAATTCCTACAATGAGCAGTTCTTC
CDR3 protein: CASMVVAGNSYNEQFF

clone size: .
J gene: TRBJ2-7
V gene: TRBV7-2
D gene: .
CDR3 DNA: TGTGCCAGCAGCTTAGGGCACCATCCCTACGAGCAGTACTTC
CDR3 protein: CASSLGHHPYEQYF

clone size: .
J gene: TRBJ2-5
V gene: TRBV6-1
D gene: .
CDR3 DNA: TGTGCCAGCAGTGACCCCTGGGAAACAGGCCAGTACTTC
CDR3 protein: CASSDPWETGQYF

clone size: .
J gene: TRBJ1-4
V gene: TRBV5-1
D gene: .
CDR3 DNA: TGCGCCAGCACCCGTAACGGGGATAATGAAAAACTGTTTTTT
CDR3 protein: CASTRNGDNEKLFF

clone size: .
J gene: TRBJ2-7
V gene: TRBV7-6
D gene: .
CDR3 DNA: TGTGCCAGCAGCTATGGACAGTCCTACGAGCAGTACTTC
CDR3 protein: CASSYGQSYEQYF

clone size: .
J gene: TRBJ2-3
V gene: TRBV5-1
D gene: .
CDR3 DNA: TGCGCCAGCGCCACTGGGCTGGGTCCAGATACGCAGTATTTT
CDR3 protein: CASATGLGPDTQYF

clone size: .
J gene: TRBJ2-2
V gene: TRBV9
D gene: TRBD2
CDR3 DNA: TGTGCCAGCAGCGCTTCAAATAGCGGGGGAGTTACCGGGGAGCTGTTTTTT
CDR3 protein: CASSASNSGGVTGELFF